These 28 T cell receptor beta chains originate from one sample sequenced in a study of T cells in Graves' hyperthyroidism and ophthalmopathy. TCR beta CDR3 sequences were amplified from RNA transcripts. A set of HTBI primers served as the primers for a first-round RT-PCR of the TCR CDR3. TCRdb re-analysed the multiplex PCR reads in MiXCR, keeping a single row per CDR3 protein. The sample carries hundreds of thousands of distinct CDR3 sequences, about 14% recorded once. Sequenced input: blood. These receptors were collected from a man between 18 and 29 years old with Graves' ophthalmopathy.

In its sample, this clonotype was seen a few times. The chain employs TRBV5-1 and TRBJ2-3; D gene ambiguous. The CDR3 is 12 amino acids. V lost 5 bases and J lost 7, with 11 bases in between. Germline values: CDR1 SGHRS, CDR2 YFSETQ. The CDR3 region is CASRAGPNTQYF. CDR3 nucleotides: TGCGCCAGCAGGGCTGGACCAAATACGCAGTATTTT.

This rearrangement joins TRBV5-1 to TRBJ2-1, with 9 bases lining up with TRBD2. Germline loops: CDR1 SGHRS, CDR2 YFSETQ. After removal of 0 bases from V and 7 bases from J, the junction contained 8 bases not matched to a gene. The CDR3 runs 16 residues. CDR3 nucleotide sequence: TGCGCCAGCAGCTTGGGTCCAGCGGGAGGTGGTAATGAGCAGTTCTTC. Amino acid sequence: CASSLGPAGGGNEQFF.

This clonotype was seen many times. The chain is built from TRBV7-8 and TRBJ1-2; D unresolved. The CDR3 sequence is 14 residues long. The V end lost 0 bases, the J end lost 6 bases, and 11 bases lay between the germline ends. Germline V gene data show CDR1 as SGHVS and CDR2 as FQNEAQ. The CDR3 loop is CASSLAGKVNGYTF. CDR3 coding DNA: TGTGCCAGCAGCTTAGCAGGGAAGGTCAATGGCTACACCTTC.

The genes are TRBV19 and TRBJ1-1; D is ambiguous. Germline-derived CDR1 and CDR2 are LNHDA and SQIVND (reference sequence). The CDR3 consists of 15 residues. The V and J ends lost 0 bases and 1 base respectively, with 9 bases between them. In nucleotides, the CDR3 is TGTGCCAGTAGTATAGAAGGGTGGCGGAACACTGAAGCTTTCTTT. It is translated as CASSIEGWRNTEAFF.

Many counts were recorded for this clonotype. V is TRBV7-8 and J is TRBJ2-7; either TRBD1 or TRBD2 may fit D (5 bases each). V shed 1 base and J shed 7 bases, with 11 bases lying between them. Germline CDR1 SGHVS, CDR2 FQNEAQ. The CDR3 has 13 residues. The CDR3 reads CASSLESGLEQYF. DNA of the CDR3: TGTGCCAGCAGCTTAGAATCGGGGCTTGAGCAGTACTTC.

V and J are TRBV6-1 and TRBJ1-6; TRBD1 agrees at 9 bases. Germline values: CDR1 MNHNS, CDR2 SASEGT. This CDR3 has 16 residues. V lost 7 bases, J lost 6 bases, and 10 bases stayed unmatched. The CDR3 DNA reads TGTGCCAGCACCACCACAGGGGGCGCGACTAATTCACCCCTCCACTTT. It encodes CASTTTGGATNSPLHF.

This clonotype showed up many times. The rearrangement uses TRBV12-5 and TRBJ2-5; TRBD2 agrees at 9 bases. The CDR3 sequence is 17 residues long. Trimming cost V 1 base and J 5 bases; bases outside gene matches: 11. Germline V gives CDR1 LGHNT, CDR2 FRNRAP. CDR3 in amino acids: CASGLAVAGAVLETQYF. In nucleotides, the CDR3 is TGTGCTAGTGGTTTGGCTGTAGCGGGGGCCGTGTTGGAGACCCAGTACTTC.

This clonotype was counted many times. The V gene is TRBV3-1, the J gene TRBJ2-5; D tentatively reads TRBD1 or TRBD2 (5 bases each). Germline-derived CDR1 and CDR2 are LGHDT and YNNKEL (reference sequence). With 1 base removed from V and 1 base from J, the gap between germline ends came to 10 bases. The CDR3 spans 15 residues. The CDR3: CASSQVGGFQETQYF. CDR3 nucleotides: TGTGCCAGCAGCCAAGTTGGGGGATTCCAAGAGACCCAGTACTTC.

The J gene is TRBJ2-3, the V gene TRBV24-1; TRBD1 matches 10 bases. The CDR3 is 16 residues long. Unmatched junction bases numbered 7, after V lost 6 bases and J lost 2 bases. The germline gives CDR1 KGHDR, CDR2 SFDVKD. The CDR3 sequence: CATSPRDRGPTDTQYF. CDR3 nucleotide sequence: TGTGCCACCAGTCCGCGAGACAGGGGGCCCACAGATACGCAGTATTTT.

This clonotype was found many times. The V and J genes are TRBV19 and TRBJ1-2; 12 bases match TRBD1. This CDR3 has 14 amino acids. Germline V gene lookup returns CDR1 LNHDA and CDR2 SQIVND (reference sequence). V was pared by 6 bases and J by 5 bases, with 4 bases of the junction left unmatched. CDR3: CASRSGQGAYGYTF. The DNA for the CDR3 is TGTGCCAGTAGATCGGGACAGGGGGCGTATGGCTACACCTTC.

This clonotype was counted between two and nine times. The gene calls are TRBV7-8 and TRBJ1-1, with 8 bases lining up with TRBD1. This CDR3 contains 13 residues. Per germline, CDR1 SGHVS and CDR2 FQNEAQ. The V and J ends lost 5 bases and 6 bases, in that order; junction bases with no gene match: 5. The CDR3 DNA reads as TGTGCCAGCAGCCACAGGGGGGAGGCTGAAGCTTTCTTT. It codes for CASSHRGEAEAFF.

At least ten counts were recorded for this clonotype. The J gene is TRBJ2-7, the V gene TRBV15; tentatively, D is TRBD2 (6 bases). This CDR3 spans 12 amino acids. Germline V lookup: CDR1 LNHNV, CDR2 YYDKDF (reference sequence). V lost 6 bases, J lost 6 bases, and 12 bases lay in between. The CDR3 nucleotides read TGTGCCACCAGAAGCGGGTCGGGCGAGCAGTACTTC. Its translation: CATRSGSGEQYF.

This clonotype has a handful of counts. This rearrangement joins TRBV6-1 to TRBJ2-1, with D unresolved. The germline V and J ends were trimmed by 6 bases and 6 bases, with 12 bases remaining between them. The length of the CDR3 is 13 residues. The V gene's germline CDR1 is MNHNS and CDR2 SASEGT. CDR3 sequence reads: CASSPLGFNEQFF. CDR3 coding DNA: TGTGCCAGCAGCCCCCTAGGGTTCAATGAGCAGTTCTTC.

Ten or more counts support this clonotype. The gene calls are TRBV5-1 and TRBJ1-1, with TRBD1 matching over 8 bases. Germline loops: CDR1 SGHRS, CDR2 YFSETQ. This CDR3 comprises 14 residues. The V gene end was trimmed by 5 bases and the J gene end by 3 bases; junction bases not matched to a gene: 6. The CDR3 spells CASRETGAHTEAFF. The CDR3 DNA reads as TGCGCCAGCAGAGAGACAGGGGCACACACTGAAGCTTTCTTT.

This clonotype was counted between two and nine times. The CDR3 DNA is TGTGCCGGTAGAGGTATGCCCAACACCGGGGAGCTGTTTTTT. It yields the protein CAGRGMPNTGELFF. The chain is built from TRBV18 and TRBJ2-2, with D uncertain. Germline CDR1 KGHSH, CDR2 LQKENI. V was clipped by 11 bases and J by 2 bases, with 15 bases between them. The CDR3 contains 14 residues.

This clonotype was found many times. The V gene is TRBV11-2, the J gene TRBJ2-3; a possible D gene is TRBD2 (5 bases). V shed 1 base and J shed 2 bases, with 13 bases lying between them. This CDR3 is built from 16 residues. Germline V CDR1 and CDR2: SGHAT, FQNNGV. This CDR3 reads CASSLGASIPTDTQYF. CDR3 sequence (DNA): TGTGCCAGCAGCTTAGGAGCTAGCATCCCCACAGATACGCAGTATTTT.

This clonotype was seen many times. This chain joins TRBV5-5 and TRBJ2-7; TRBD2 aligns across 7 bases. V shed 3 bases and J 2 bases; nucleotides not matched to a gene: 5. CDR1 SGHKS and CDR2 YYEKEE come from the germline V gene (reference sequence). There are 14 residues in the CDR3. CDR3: CASSYREAAYEQYF. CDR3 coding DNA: TGTGCCAGCAGCTACCGGGAGGCAGCCTACGAGCAGTACTTC.

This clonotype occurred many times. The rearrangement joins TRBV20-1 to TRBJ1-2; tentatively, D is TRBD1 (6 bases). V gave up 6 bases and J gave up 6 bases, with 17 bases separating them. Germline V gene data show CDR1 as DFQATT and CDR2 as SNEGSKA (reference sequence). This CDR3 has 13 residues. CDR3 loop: CSAAYLDRDGYTF. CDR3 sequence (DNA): TGCAGTGCCGCTTACTTGGACAGAGATGGCTACACCTTC.

Written as DNA, the CDR3 is TGTGCCAGCAGCCAAGTAGGGGACAGGGTTATTTACGAGCAGTACTTC. This sequence encodes CASSQVGDRVIYEQYF. V is TRBV3-1 and J is TRBJ2-7; the match to TRBD1 covers 9 bases. Germline V gives CDR1 LGHDT, CDR2 YNNKEL (reference sequence). With 1 base clipped from V and 4 bases from J, the junction kept 8 bases outside the gene matches. This CDR3 spans 16 amino acids.

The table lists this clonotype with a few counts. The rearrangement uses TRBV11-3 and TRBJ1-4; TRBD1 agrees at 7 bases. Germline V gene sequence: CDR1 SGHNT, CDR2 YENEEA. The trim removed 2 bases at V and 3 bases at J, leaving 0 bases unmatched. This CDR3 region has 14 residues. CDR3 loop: CASSLTGANEKLFF. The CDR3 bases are TGTGCCAGCAGCTTAACAGGGGCTAATGAAAAACTGTTTTTT.

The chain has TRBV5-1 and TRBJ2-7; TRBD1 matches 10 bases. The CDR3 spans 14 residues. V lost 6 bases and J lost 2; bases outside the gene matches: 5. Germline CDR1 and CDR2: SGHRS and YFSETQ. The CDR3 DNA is TGCGCCAGCACCCCGGGACAGGGGCCCTACGAGCAGTACTTC. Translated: CASTPGQGPYEQYF.

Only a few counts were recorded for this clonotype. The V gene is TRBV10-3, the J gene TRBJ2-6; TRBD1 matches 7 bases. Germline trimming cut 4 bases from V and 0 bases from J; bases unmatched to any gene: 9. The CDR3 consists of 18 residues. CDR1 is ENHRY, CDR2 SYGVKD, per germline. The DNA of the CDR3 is TGTGCCATCAGTGGGGACAGCTCGGTTTTCTCTGGGGCCAACGTCCTGACTTTC. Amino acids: CAISGDSSVFSGANVLTF.

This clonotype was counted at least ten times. The CDR3 loop reads CASRVTGEQPQHF. The CDR3 coding sequence is TGTGCCAGCAGGGTTACAGGGGAACAGCCCCAGCATTTT. The chain links TRBV27 to TRBJ1-5; 7 nucleotides agree with TRBD1. The CDR3 is 13 residues long. Germline V gene lookup returns CDR1 MNHEY and CDR2 SMNVEV (reference sequence). J gave up 7 bases and V 6 bases, and 6 bases lay outside the gene matches.

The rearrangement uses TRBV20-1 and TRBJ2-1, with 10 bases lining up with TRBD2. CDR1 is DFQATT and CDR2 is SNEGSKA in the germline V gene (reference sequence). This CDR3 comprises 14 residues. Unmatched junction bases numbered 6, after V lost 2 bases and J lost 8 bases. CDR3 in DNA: TGCAGTGCTAGACTAGCGGGAGATCCCCATGAGCAGTTCTTC. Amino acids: CSARLAGDPHEQFF.

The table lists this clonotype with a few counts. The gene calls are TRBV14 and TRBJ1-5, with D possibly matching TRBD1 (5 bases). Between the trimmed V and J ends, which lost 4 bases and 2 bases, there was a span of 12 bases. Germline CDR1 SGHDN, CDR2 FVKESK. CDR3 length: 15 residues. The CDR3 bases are TGTGCCAGCAGCCCTGCGGGGGGTGGCAATCAGCCCCAGCATTTT. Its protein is CASSPAGGGNQPQHF.

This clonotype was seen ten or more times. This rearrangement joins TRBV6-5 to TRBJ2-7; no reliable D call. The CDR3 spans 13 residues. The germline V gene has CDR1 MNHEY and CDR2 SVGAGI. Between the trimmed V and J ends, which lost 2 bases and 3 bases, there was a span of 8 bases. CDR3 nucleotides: TGTGCCAGCAGTTACGGTGGGGACTACGAGCAGTACTTC. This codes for CASSYGGDYEQYF.

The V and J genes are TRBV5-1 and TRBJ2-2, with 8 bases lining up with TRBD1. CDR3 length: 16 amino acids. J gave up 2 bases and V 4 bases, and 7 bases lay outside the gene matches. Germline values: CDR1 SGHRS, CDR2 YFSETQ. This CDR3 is CASSGRGPLNTGELFF. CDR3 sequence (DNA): TGCGCCAGCAGCGGCAGGGGGCCTCTAAACACCGGGGAGCTGTTTTTT.

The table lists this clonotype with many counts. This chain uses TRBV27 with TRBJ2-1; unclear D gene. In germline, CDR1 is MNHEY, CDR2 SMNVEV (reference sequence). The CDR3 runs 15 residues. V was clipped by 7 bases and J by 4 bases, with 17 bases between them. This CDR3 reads CASTLDGTLYNEQFF. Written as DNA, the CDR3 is TGTGCCAGCACCCTAGACGGAACGTTATACAATGAGCAGTTCTTC.